Each of the 21 T cell receptor beta chains below was sequenced from the same sample in a study of Ad26.COV2.S vaccination and SARS-CoV-2 variants. Sample treatment: some 20 received Ad26.COV2.S at low or high dose, single or two shots; about 5 received placebo; per-sample allocation not given. Sampling was done on day 63 after the first vaccine or placebo injection. Profiling relied on immunoSEQ multiplex PCR, and the TCRdb table lists in-frame clones only, not all of them. The sample lists about 260,000 clones, approximately 88% seen once, with approximately 3% in the top ten. The specimen comprised peripheral blood, sampled in a trial of Ad26.COV2.S vaccine versus placebo. The source of these receptors is a person aged 18-60 years who received the Ad26.COV2.S COVID-19 vaccine or a placebo.

The CDR3 coding sequence is TGTGCCAGCAGTCCACACCATCTTGCTGAAGCTTTCTTT. This gives the protein CASSPHHLAEAFF. The chain carries TRBV28 and TRBJ1-1; D is unresolved. The germline CDR1 and CDR2 sequences are MDHEN and SYDVKM. This CDR3 has 13 amino acids. Trimming cost V 5 bases and J 6 bases, with 13 bases left between them. The whole variable domain, filled in from reference TRBV28 and TRBJ1-1, reads DVKVTQSSRYLVKRTGEKVFLECVQDMDHENMFWYRQDPGLGLRLIYFSYDVKMKEKGDIPEGYSVSREKKERFSLILESASTNQTSMYLCASSPHHLAEAFFGQGTRLTVV.

In this sample, this clone turned up once. This rearrangement joins TRBV5-6 to TRBJ2-3, with unresolved D. Trimming stripped 1 base from V and 4 bases from J, with 10 bases between. This CDR3 region has 14 residues. Germline V gene data show CDR1 as SGHDT and CDR2 as YYEEEE. CDR3 sequence: CASSLSSYADTQYF. For the CDR3, the DNA is TGTGCCAGCAGCTTGAGCAGCTACGCAGATACGCAGTATTTT.

The rearrangement joins TRBV24-1 to TRBJ2-1; 9 nucleotides agree with TRBD1. The CDR3 extends over 16 amino acids. V gave up 3 bases and J gave up 7 bases; unmatched junction bases: 9. CDR1 is KGHDR and CDR2 is SFDVKD in the germline V gene. In nucleotides, the CDR3 is TGTGCCACCAGTGATACGGGACAGGGAGTCGAGAATGAGCAGTTCTTC. This gives the protein CATSDTGQGVENEQFF.

The chain links TRBV19 to TRBJ2-3, with a tentative D call TRBD1 (6 bases). CDR1 and CDR2 from the germline V gene are LNHDA and SQIVND (reference sequence). V was pared by 7 bases and J by 0 bases, with 14 bases between. The CDR3 is 15 amino acids. In DNA form, the CDR3 reads TGTGCCAGTAAGTCAGGGACAAGAAGCACAGATACGCAGTATTTT. The encoded protein is CASKSGTRSTDTQYF.

The CDR3 region is CASSLPARLAGVKGTQYF. CDR3 sequence (DNA): TGTGCCAGCAGCTTACCTGCGAGACTAGCGGGAGTTAAAGGGACCCAGTACTTC. J is TRBJ2-5 and V is TRBV7-9; 12 nucleotides align to TRBD2. Germline CDR1 reads SEHNR; CDR2 reads FQNEAQ (reference sequence). V was pared by 2 bases and J by 7 bases, with 14 bases of the junction left unmatched. The CDR3 is 18 amino acids.

The chain joins TRBV27 to TRBJ1-2; the D is unclear. This CDR3 is 11 amino acids long. CDR1 and CDR2 (germline): MNHEY, SMNVEV (reference sequence). Trimming stripped 5 bases from V and 7 bases from J, with 8 bases between. CDR3 in amino acids: CASSSGLGYTF. In DNA form, the CDR3 reads TGTGCCAGCAGTAGCGGGCTTGGCTACACCTTC.

The CDR3 protein is CASSTFVGRGETQYF. As DNA, the CDR3 is TGTGCCAGTAGTACCTTCGTGGGGAGGGGGGAGACCCAGTACTTC. The chain couples TRBV19 to TRBJ2-5; perhaps TRBD2 as D (7 bases). With 4 bases removed from V and 5 bases from J, the gap between germline ends came to 17 bases. The length of the CDR3 is 15 residues. The germline V gene encodes CDR1 LNHDA and CDR2 SQIVND (reference sequence).

The V gene is TRBV7-2, the J gene TRBJ2-1; 9 positions agree with TRBD2. V gave up 1 base and J gave up 4 bases; unmatched junction bases: 2. The CDR3 covers 15 residues. Germline V gene lookup returns CDR1 SGHTA and CDR2 FQGNSA. CDR3 loop: CASSLVLAGYNEQFF. The CDR3 nucleotides read TGTGCCAGCAGCTTAGTTCTAGCGGGATACAATGAGCAGTTCTTC.

CDR3 bases: TGTGCCAGCAGCTCAGAGGAAGGGTCCACCTTCGGCTACACCTTC. It codes for CASSSEEGSTFGYTF. The rearrangement uses TRBV7-6 and TRBJ1-2; D gene uncertain. Germline-derived CDR1 and CDR2 are SGHVS and FNYEAQ. The V end was cut by 4 bases, the J end by 8 bases, with 20 bases between. The CDR3 consists of 15 residues.

The CDR3 nucleotides read TGTGCCAGCAGCCCCCAGGGGAACACTGAAGCTTTCTTT. Translating gives CASSPQGNTEAFF. The V gene is TRBV7-2, the J gene TRBJ1-1; possibly TRBD1 for D (5 bases). Germline V gene data show CDR1 as SGHTA and CDR2 as FQGNSA. Trimming shortened V by 5 bases and J by 1 base, and 8 bases separated the two germline ends. The CDR3 contains 13 residues.

The chain uses TRBV4-2 and TRBJ1-4, with TRBD1 matching over 8 bases. The CDR3 is 15 residues long. Germline V gives CDR1 LGHNA, CDR2 YNFKEQ. V dropped 2 bases and J dropped 8; count of bases not matched to a gene: 7. CDR3 protein: CASSQPGTGDEKLFF. Here the CDR3 DNA reads TGTGCCAGCAGCCAACCCGGGACAGGTGACGAAAAACTGTTTTTT.

The V gene is TRBV3-1 (or the pseudogene TRBV3-2), the J gene TRBJ1-6, with D hard to call. The CDR3 spans 12 residues. Looked up from germline, CDR1 is LGHDT and CDR2 is YNNKEL (reference sequence). V was trimmed by 2 bases and J by 13 bases, leaving 9 bases between them. Written as DNA, the CDR3 is TGTGCCAGCAGCCAAAGGTTACAGCCCCTCCACTTT. Amino acids: CASSQRLQPLHF.

The chain has TRBV19 and TRBJ2-1; D remains ambiguous. From germline, CDR1 is LNHDA and CDR2 SQIVND (reference sequence). CDR3 length: 17 amino acids. Trimming left V 3 bases short and J 8 bases short, with 23 bases between. The CDR3 coding sequence is TGTGCCAGTAGTATTAGGGAAAGGAGTCTCTTCTCTTATGAGCAGTTCTTC. Translated, it gives CASSIRERSLFSYEQFF.

The chain couples TRBV7-8 to TRBJ1-6; no clear D. CDR3 length equals 16 residues. Trimming took 1 base from V and 6 from J, leaving 13 bases between them. In germline, CDR1 is SGHVS, CDR2 FQNEAQ. This chain's CDR3 is CASSLVGGDFNSPLHF. The CDR3 DNA reads as TGTGCCAGCAGCTTAGTAGGCGGAGATTTTAATTCACCCCTCCACTTT. The full variable domain, completed using reference TRBV7-8 and TRBJ1-6, is GAGVSQSPRYKVAKRGQDVALRCDPISGHVSLFWYQQALGQGPEFLTYFQNEAQLDKSGLPSDRFFAERPEGSVSTLKIQRTQQEDSAVYLCASSLVGGDFNSPLHFGNGTRLTVT.

The rearrangement joins TRBV19 to TRBJ1-1, with D possibly matching TRBD1 (5 bases). There are 13 residues in the CDR3. V was pared by 7 bases and J by 1 base, with 10 bases between. Germline V gene data show CDR1 as LNHDA and CDR2 as SQIVND (reference sequence). CDR3 protein: CASKEGTNTEAFF. The CDR3, as DNA: TGTGCCAGTAAGGAGGGGACGAACACTGAAGCTTTCTTT.

The chain combines TRBV6-2 or TRBV6-3 with TRBJ1-1, with 9 bases that match TRBD1. The CDR3 contains 15 residues. Germline V gives CDR1 MNHEY, CDR2 SVGEGT. The ends lost 6 bases at V and 1 base at J; junction bases unmatched: 6. The CDR3 reads CASSVGQGGNTEAFF. DNA of the CDR3: TGTGCCAGCAGCGTGGGACAGGGAGGGAACACTGAAGCTTTCTTT.

The CDR3 DNA is TGTGCCGGTCACCGGGACAGGGTCCAGCCCCAGCATTTT. Translated: CAGHRDRVQPQHF. This chain connects TRBV2 to TRBJ1-5; 9 bases map to TRBD1. Germline CDR1 is SNHLY and CDR2 is FYNNEI. The ends lost 11 bases at V and 7 bases at J; junction bases unmatched: 9. The CDR3 contains 13 residues.

This sequence joins TRBV7-2 and TRBJ2-3, with D uncertain. The V and J ends lost 6 bases and 0 bases respectively, with 10 bases between them. Germline V gene data show CDR1 as SGHTA and CDR2 as FQGNSA. This CDR3 region has 14 residues. The CDR3 region has the DNA TGTGCCAGCAGTAGTTCTCCTAGCACAGATACGCAGTATTTT. Translating it yields CASSSSPSTDTQYF.

The genes are TRBV5-6 and TRBJ2-3; unclear D gene. This CDR3 contains 13 residues. The germline V gene encodes CDR1 SGHDT and CDR2 YYEEEE. V was clipped by 0 bases and J by 4 bases, with 6 bases between them. Here the CDR3 reads CASSLAYADTQYF. The CDR3 DNA reads TGTGCCAGCAGCTTGGCTTACGCAGATACGCAGTATTTT.

V gene TRBV6-1 combines with J gene TRBJ1-5; perhaps TRBD1 as D (6 bases). Trimming removed 1 base from V and 0 bases from J, with 7 bases in between. Germline V CDR1 and CDR2: MNHNS, SASEGT. The CDR3 contains 15 residues. The CDR3 nucleotides are TGTGCCAGCAGTGAAGGGACAGTTAGCAATCAGCCCCAGCATTTT. It specifies CASSEGTVSNQPQHF.

The genes are TRBV4-1 and TRBJ2-1; the D gene could be TRBD1 or TRBD2 (5 bases each). This CDR3 contains 16 residues. V lost 0 bases and J 0 bases, leaving 9 bases between the germline ends. Germline V gives CDR1 MGHRA, CDR2 YSYEKL. This CDR3 is CASSQEWDPSYNEQFF. CDR3 sequence (DNA): TGCGCCAGCAGCCAAGAGTGGGACCCCTCCTACAATGAGCAGTTCTTC.